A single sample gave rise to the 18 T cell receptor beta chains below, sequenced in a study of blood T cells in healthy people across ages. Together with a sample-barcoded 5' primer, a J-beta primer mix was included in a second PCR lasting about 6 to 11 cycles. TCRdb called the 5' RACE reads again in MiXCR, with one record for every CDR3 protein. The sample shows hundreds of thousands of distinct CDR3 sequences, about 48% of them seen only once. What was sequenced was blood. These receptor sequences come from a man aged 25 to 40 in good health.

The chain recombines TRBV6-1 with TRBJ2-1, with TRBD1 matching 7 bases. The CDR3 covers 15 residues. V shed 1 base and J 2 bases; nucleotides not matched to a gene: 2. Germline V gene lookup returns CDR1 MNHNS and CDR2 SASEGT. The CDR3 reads CASSEGQGTYNEQFF. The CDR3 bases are TGTGCCAGCAGTGAAGGACAGGGTACCTACAATGAGCAGTTCTTC.

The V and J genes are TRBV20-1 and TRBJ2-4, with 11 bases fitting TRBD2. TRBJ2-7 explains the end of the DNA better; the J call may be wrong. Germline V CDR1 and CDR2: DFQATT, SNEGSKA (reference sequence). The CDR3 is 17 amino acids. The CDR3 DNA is TGCAGTGCTAGAGATCCTAGCGGGGGGCCTACAGCCTACGAGCAGTACTTC. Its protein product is CSARDPSGGPTAYEQYF.

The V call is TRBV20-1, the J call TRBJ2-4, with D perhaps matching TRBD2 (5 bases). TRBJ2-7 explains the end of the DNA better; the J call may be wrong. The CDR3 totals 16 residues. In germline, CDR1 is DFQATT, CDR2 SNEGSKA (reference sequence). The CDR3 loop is CSARDQFARVVHEQYF. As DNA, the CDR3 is TGCAGTGCTAGAGATCAATTCGCGAGGGTGGTCCACGAGCAGTACTTC.

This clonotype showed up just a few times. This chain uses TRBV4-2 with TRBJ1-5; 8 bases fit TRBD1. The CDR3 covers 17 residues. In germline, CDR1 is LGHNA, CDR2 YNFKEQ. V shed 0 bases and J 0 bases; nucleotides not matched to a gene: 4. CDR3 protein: CASSQDGQGSSNQPQHF. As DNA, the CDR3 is TGTGCCAGCAGCCAAGACGGACAGGGAAGTAGCAATCAGCCCCAGCATTTT.

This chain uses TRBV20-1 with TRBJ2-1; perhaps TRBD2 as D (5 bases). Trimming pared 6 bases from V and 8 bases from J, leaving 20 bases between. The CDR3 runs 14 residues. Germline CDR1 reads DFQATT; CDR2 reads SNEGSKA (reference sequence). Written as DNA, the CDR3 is TGCAGTGCGGAAACTAGTTCCCCCCCCGATGAGCAGTTCTTC. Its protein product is CSAETSSPPDEQFF.

The CDR3 DNA follows: TGTGCCAGCAGTCTCCAGAGGGATACGCAGTATTTT. Translation: CASSLQRDTQYF. The V call is TRBV7-2, the J call TRBJ2-3; the D is unclear. The CDR3 consists of 12 residues. Trimming pared 6 bases from V and 6 bases from J, leaving 10 bases between. CDR1 SGHTA and CDR2 FQGNSA come from the germline V gene. The variable domain in full, completed from reference TRBV7-2 and TRBJ2-3, reads GAGVSQSPSNKVTEKGKDVELRCDPISGHTALYWYRQSLGQGLEFLIYFQGNSAPDKSGLPSDRFSAERTGGSVSTLTIQRTQQEDSAVYLCASSLQRDTQYFGPGTRLTVL.

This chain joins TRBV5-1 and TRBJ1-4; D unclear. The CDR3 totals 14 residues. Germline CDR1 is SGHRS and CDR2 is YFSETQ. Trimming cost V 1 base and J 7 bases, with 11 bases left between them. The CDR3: CASSLSGRGEKLFF. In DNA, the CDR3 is TGCGCCAGCAGCTTGAGCGGGAGAGGTGAAAAACTGTTTTTT.

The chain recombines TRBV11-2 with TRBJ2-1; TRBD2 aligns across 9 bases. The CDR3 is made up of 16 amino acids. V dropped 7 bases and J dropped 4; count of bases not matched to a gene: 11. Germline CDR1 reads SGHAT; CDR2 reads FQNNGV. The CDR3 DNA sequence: TGTGCCAGCATAAGGGGGCTAGCGGGGATATACAATGAGCAGTTCTTC. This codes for CASIRGLAGIYNEQFF. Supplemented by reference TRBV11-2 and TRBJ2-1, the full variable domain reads EAGVAQSPRYKIIEKRQSVAFWCNPISGHATLYWYQQILGQGPKLLIQFQNNGVVDDSQLPKDRFSAERLKGVDSTLKIQPAKLEDSAVYLCASIRGLAGIYNEQFFGPGTRLTVL.

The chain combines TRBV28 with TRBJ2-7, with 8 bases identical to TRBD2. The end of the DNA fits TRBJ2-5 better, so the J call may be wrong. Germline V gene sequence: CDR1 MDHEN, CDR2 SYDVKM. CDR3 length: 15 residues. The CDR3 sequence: CASSLREGNIETQYF. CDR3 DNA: TGTGCCAGCAGTCTCCGGGAGGGTAATATTGAGACCCAGTACTTC.

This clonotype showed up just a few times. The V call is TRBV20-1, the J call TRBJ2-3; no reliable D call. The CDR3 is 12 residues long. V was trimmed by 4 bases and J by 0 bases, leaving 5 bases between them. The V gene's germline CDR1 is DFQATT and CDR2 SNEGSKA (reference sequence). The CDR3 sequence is CSAKKSTDTQYF. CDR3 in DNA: TGCAGTGCTAAAAAGAGCACAGATACGCAGTATTTT.

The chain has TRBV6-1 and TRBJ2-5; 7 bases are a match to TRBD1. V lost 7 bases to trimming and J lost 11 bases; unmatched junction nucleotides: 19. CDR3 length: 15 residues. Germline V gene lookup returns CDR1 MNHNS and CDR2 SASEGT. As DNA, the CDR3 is TGTGCCAGCAAAGCGGCGGAGCTAGGGGGCAATGAGCAGTACTTC. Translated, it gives CASKAAELGGNEQYF.

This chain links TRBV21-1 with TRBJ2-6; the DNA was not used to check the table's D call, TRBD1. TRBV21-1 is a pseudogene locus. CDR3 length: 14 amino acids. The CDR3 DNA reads TGTGCCAGCAGCAAAGAGTCAGGGCCCGGGAACCTGACTTTC. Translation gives CASSKESGPGNLTF.

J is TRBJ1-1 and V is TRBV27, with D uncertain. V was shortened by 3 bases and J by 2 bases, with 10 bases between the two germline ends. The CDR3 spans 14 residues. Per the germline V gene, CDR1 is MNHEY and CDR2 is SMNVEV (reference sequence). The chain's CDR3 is CASSFRPANTEAFF. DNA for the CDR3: TGTGCCAGCAGTTTTAGGCCGGCAAACACTGAAGCTTTCTTT.

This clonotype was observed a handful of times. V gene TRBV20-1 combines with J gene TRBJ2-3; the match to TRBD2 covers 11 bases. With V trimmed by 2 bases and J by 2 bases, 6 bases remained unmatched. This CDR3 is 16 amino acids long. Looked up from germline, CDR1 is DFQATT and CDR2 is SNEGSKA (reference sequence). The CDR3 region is CSARPLAGGNTDTQYF. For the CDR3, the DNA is TGCAGTGCTAGACCCCTAGCGGGGGGCAACACAGATACGCAGTATTTT.

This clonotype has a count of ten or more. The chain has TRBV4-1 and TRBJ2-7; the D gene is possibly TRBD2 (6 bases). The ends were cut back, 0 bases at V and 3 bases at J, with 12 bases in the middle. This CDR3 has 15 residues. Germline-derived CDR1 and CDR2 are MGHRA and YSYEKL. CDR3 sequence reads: CASSQDRGSIYEQYF. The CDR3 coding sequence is TGCGCCAGCAGCCAAGATCGGGGGTCCATCTACGAGCAGTACTTC.

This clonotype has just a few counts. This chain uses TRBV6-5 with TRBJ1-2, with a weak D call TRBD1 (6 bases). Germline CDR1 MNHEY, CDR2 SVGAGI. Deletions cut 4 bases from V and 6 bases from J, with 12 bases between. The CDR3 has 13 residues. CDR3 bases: TGTGCCAGCAGTTTTTCCCACAGGGATGGCTACACCTTC. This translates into CASSFSHRDGYTF.

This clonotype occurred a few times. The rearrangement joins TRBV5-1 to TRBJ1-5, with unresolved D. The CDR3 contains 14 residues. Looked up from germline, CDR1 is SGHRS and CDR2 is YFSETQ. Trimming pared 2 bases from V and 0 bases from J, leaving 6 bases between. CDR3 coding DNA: TGCGCCAGCAGCTTCGACGGTAGCAATCAGCCCCAGCATTTT. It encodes CASSFDGSNQPQHF.

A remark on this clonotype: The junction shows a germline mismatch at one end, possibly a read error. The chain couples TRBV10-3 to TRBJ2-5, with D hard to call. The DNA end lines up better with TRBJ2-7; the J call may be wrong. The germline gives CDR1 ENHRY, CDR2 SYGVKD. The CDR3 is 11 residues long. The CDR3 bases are TGTGCCAGCAGTGTAACCGACGAGCAGTACTTC. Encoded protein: CASSVTDEQYF.